A selection of T cell receptor beta chains follows, all from one sample in a study of cytotoxic CD8 clonotypes in ibrutinib-treated CLL. Libraries were prepared by immunoSEQ multiplex PCR; TCRdb keeps only in-frame clonotypes and omits some of them. There are 150,000 to 200,000 clones in the sample; about 72% occur only once, and 13% lies in the top ten. The sample in question was PBMCs, obtained after 24 months of ibrutinib treatment. Every receptor here comes from a human donor with chronic lymphocytic leukemia. Each CDR3 is given with its conserved first and last residue. The order of the fields is D gene, clone size, V gene, J gene, CDR3 DNA, CDR3 protein. The D gene is left open where the match is weak. Expanded clones get a size class; other rows say once, few or many, or leave the size out.

d_call: TRBD2; clone_size: -; v_call: TRBV5-4; j_call: TRBJ2-1; cdr3_nt: TGTGCCAGCAGCTCTAGCGGGTACAATGAGCAGTTCTTC; cdr3_aa: CASSSSGYNEQFF
d_call: -; clone_size: -; v_call: TRBV7-8; j_call: TRBJ1-1; cdr3_nt: TGTGCCAGCAGCTTAACCCCTCTGTCAGGGAGGATGAACACTGAAGCTTTCTTT; cdr3_aa: CASSLTPLSGRMNTEAFF
d_call: -; clone_size: once; v_call: TRBV5-1; j_call: TRBJ2-2; cdr3_nt: TGCGCCAGCAGCGTCGACCTGAACACCGGGGAGCTGTTTTTT; cdr3_aa: CASSVDLNTGELFF
d_call: -; clone_size: -; v_call: TRBV7-3; j_call: TRBJ2-2; cdr3_nt: TGTGCCAGCAGCTTAACGGGGGGTTATAGCCTGTCCGGGGAGCTGTTTTTT; cdr3_aa: CASSLTGGYSLSGELFF
d_call: -; clone_size: -; v_call: TRBV7-3; j_call: TRBJ2-2; cdr3_nt: TGTGCCAGCAGGATGGCGATACCGAACACCGGGGAGCTGTTTTTT; cdr3_aa: CASRMAIPNTGELFF
d_call: -; clone_size: -; v_call: TRBV5-6; j_call: TRBJ2-1; cdr3_nt: TGTGCCAGCAGCTTGGCTGTGGACCCCCAGTTCTTC; cdr3_aa: CASSLAVDPQFF
d_call: TRBD2; clone_size: -; v_call: TRBV4-3; j_call: TRBJ2-3; cdr3_nt: TGCGCCAGCAGCCAAGACGGACTAGCGAGTACTAGCACAGATACGCAGTATTTT; cdr3_aa: CASSQDGLASTSTDTQYF
d_call: -; clone_size: once; v_call: TRBV27; j_call: TRBJ1-2; cdr3_nt: TGTGCCAGCACCACTAACTTCCGGGTCCCCAGCGGCTACACCTTC; cdr3_aa: CASTTNFRVPSGYTF
d_call: -; clone_size: -; v_call: TRBV11-3; j_call: TRBJ1-4; cdr3_nt: TGTGCCAGCAGCTTAGGAGGGCCTAATGAAAAACTGTTTTTT; cdr3_aa: CASSLGGPNEKLFF
d_call: -; clone_size: -; v_call: TRBV4-3; j_call: TRBJ1-1; cdr3_nt: TGCGCCAGCAGCCAAGTTATACAGGTTTACACTGAAGCTTTCTTT; cdr3_aa: CASSQVIQVYTEAFF
d_call: -; clone_size: -; v_call: TRBV5-1; j_call: TRBJ1-1; cdr3_nt: TGCGCCAGCAGCTACGGGACCCCTAACACTGAAGCTTTCTTT; cdr3_aa: CASSYGTPNTEAFF
d_call: -; clone_size: -; v_call: TRBV30; j_call: TRBJ1-5; cdr3_nt: TGTGCCTGGAGCGTAGGCAATCAGCCCCAGCATTTT; cdr3_aa: CAWSVGNQPQHF
d_call: TRBD1; clone_size: -; v_call: TRBV2; j_call: TRBJ2-5; cdr3_nt: TGTGCCAGCAGCGGGACAGGGGATCTCGTAGAGACCCAGTACTTC; cdr3_aa: CASSGTGDLVETQYF
d_call: TRBD2; clone_size: -; v_call: TRBV25-1; j_call: TRBJ2-5; cdr3_nt: TGTGCCAGCAGTGATTCGGGAGGATTTTTAGAGACCCAGTACTTC; cdr3_aa: CASSDSGGFLETQYF
d_call: -; clone_size: few; v_call: TRBV7-8; j_call: TRBJ2-7; cdr3_nt: TGTGCCAGCAGGTTGACAGGGAGGAGCTCCTACGAGCAGTACTTC; cdr3_aa: CASRLTGRSSYEQYF
d_call: TRBD2; clone_size: -; v_call: TRBV11-2; j_call: TRBJ2-5; cdr3_nt: TGTGCCAGCAGCGATAGTGGACTAGCGACTGAGACCCAGTACTTC; cdr3_aa: CASSDSGLATETQYF
d_call: -; clone_size: few; v_call: TRBV18; j_call: TRBJ2-5; cdr3_nt: TGTGCCAGCTCACCGTCCCAGTCCGGGACCCAGTACTTC; cdr3_aa: CASSPSQSGTQYF
d_call: -; clone_size: -; v_call: TRBV28; j_call: TRBJ1-5; cdr3_nt: TGTGCCACCGAATATCCGACAACCAATCAGCCCCAGCATTTT; cdr3_aa: CATEYPTTNQPQHF
d_call: -; clone_size: -; v_call: TRBV5-1; j_call: TRBJ1-1; cdr3_nt: TGCGCCAGCTGTGCAAGTCAGCTCGGGTCTATGTACACTGAAGCTTTCTTT; cdr3_aa: CASCASQLGSMYTEAFF
d_call: TRBD1; clone_size: -; v_call: TRBV18; j_call: TRBJ2-3; cdr3_nt: TGTGCCAGCTCACCACCGGGGACAGGGAACACAGATACGCAGTATTTT; cdr3_aa: CASSPPGTGNTDTQYF
d_call: -; clone_size: -; v_call: TRBV10-3; j_call: TRBJ2-5; cdr3_nt: TGTGCCACAGGCGGCGGGATCCAAGAGACCCAGTACTTC; cdr3_aa: CATGGGIQETQYF
d_call: TRBD2; clone_size: few; v_call: TRBV7-8; j_call: TRBJ2-1; cdr3_nt: TGTGCCAGCAGCTTAGTTACGACTAGCGGCTACAATGAGCAGTTCTTC; cdr3_aa: CASSLVTTSGYNEQFF
d_call: -; clone_size: -; v_call: TRBV11-3; j_call: TRBJ2-2; cdr3_nt: TGTGCCAGCAGCTTAGTGACAGCGAACACCGGGGAGCTGTTTTTT; cdr3_aa: CASSLVTANTGELFF
d_call: -; clone_size: -; v_call: TRBV11-2; j_call: TRBJ2-2; cdr3_nt: TGTGCCAGCAGCTTAGTTGGTATTCCAGGGACCGGGGAGCTGTTTTTT; cdr3_aa: CASSLVGIPGTGELFF
d_call: -; clone_size: few; v_call: TRBV28; j_call: TRBJ1-1; cdr3_nt: TGTGCCAGCAGGGATCTGAACACTGAAGCTTTCTTT; cdr3_aa: CASRDLNTEAFF
d_call: TRBD2; clone_size: -; v_call: TRBV28; j_call: TRBJ2-7; cdr3_nt: TGTGCCAGCAGTTTCACTAGCGGGACTAGGATCCCCTACGAGCAGTACTTC; cdr3_aa: CASSFTSGTRIPYEQYF
d_call: -; clone_size: once; v_call: TRBV10-3; j_call: TRBJ2-7; cdr3_nt: TGTGCCACCCAACAGGGTGGGATCTACGAGCAGTACTTC; cdr3_aa: CATQQGGIYEQYF
d_call: -; clone_size: -; v_call: TRBV5-1; j_call: TRBJ2-3; cdr3_nt: TGCGCCAGCAGCTTCCTGCTAGACACAGATACGCAGTATTTT; cdr3_aa: CASSFLLDTDTQYF
d_call: -; clone_size: -; v_call: TRBV11-2; j_call: TRBJ2-5; cdr3_nt: TGTGCCAGCAGCTTAGCTAGAATCCAAGAGACCCAGTACTTC; cdr3_aa: CASSLARIQETQYF
d_call: TRBD2; clone_size: few; v_call: TRBV18; j_call: TRBJ2-1; cdr3_nt: TGTGCCAGCTCACCACCTAAGGGACTAGCGGCAGACAATGAGCAGTTCTTC; cdr3_aa: CASSPPKGLAADNEQFF
d_call: -; clone_size: few; v_call: TRBV6-1; j_call: TRBJ2-7; cdr3_nt: TGTGCCAGCAATTATAGGGACGAGCAGTACTTC; cdr3_aa: CASNYRDEQYF
d_call: -; clone_size: -; v_call: TRBV10-2; j_call: TRBJ2-5; cdr3_nt: TGCGCCAGCAGTGAGTCTGGGATTTACGAGACCCAGTACTTC; cdr3_aa: CASSESGIYETQYF
d_call: TRBD1; clone_size: -; v_call: TRBV4-1; j_call: TRBJ2-3; cdr3_nt: TGCGCCAGCAGCCTCGGACACAGGGGCTCAGATACGCAGTATTTT; cdr3_aa: CASSLGHRGSDTQYF
d_call: TRBD1; clone_size: -; v_call: TRBV9; j_call: TRBJ1-2; cdr3_nt: TGTGCCAGCAGCAGACGACAGGGAGCTAACTATGGCTACACCTTC; cdr3_aa: CASSRRQGANYGYTF
d_call: TRBD1; clone_size: -; v_call: TRBV13; j_call: TRBJ2-3; cdr3_nt: TGTGCCAGCAGCTTATTTAGAGACAGGGGATTCACAGATACGCAGTATTTT; cdr3_aa: CASSLFRDRGFTDTQYF
d_call: -; clone_size: -; v_call: TRBV4-3; j_call: TRBJ2-1; cdr3_nt: TGCGCCAGCAGCCAAGATCGGCTAGCTAACTCCTACAATGAGCAGTTCTTC; cdr3_aa: CASSQDRLANSYNEQFF
d_call: TRBD2; clone_size: -; v_call: TRBV11-2; j_call: TRBJ2-1; cdr3_nt: TGTGCCAGCAGGGGGACTAGCGGTTACAATGAGCAGTTCTTC; cdr3_aa: CASRGTSGYNEQFF
d_call: TRBD2; clone_size: -; v_call: TRBV10-3; j_call: TRBJ2-7; cdr3_nt: TGTGCGGCGGGAGGGTCTTACGAGCAGTACTTC; cdr3_aa: CAAGGSYEQYF
d_call: -; clone_size: -; v_call: TRBV15; j_call: TRBJ1-2; cdr3_nt: TGTGCCACCAGCAGAGACAGGGCAGGAGTTGGAGGTGGCTACACCTTC; cdr3_aa: CATSRDRAGVGGGYTF
d_call: -; clone_size: -; v_call: TRBV7-8; j_call: TRBJ1-5; cdr3_nt: TGTGCCAGCAGCTTATTAGGGGAAAATCAGCCCCAGCATTTT; cdr3_aa: CASSLLGENQPQHF
d_call: -; clone_size: -; v_call: TRBV5-6; j_call: TRBJ2-1; cdr3_nt: TGTGCCAGCAGCTTGGGAGGGAGCTCCTACAATGAGCAGTTCTTC; cdr3_aa: CASSLGGSSYNEQFF
d_call: TRBD1; clone_size: -; v_call: TRBV25-1; j_call: TRBJ1-4; cdr3_nt: TGTGCCAGCAGAAGACAGGGGGAAAGTGAAAAACTGTTTTTT; cdr3_aa: CASRRQGESEKLFF
d_call: -; clone_size: once; v_call: TRBV28; j_call: TRBJ1-5; cdr3_nt: TGTGCCAGCAGTATTGTAGGAGTTAGCAATCAGCCCCAGCATTTT; cdr3_aa: CASSIVGVSNQPQHF
d_call: -; clone_size: -; v_call: TRBV27; j_call: TRBJ2-5; cdr3_nt: TGTGCCAGCAGTTTAATACAGGGTAAAGAGACCCAGTACTTC; cdr3_aa: CASSLIQGKETQYF
d_call: TRBD1; clone_size: -; v_call: TRBV5-1; j_call: TRBJ2-3; cdr3_nt: TGCGCCAGCAGCTTGGACGGGACAGGGGCAGATACGCAGTATTTT; cdr3_aa: CASSLDGTGADTQYF
d_call: -; clone_size: few; v_call: TRBV5-6; j_call: TRBJ1-1; cdr3_nt: TGTGCCAGCAGCCACCGGGGCACTGAAGCTTTCTTT; cdr3_aa: CASSHRGTEAFF
d_call: TRBD1; clone_size: -; v_call: TRBV6-5; j_call: TRBJ2-2; cdr3_nt: TGTGCCAGCAGTTACTCAACAGGGGCCGGGGAGCTGTTTTTT; cdr3_aa: CASSYSTGAGELFF
d_call: -; clone_size: -; v_call: TRBV29-1; j_call: TRBJ2-3; cdr3_nt: TGCAGCGTTGAAGATCTGGGCAGGGTGACAAATACGCAGTATTTT; cdr3_aa: CSVEDLGRVTNTQYF
d_call: -; clone_size: few; v_call: TRBV19; j_call: TRBJ1-2; cdr3_nt: TGTGCCAGTAGTATCCCTTCAGCCGGGTACTATGGCTACACCTTC; cdr3_aa: CASSIPSAGYYGYTF
d_call: TRBD1; clone_size: -; v_call: TRBV18; j_call: TRBJ2-5; cdr3_nt: TGTGCCAGCTCACCACCGACAGGGCAAGAGACCCAGTACTTC; cdr3_aa: CASSPPTGQETQYF
d_call: TRBD2; clone_size: few; v_call: TRBV7-3; j_call: TRBJ2-5; cdr3_nt: TGTGCCAGCAGCTCTAGCGGGAGGTCCGGGGAGACCCAGTACTTC; cdr3_aa: CASSSSGRSGETQYF